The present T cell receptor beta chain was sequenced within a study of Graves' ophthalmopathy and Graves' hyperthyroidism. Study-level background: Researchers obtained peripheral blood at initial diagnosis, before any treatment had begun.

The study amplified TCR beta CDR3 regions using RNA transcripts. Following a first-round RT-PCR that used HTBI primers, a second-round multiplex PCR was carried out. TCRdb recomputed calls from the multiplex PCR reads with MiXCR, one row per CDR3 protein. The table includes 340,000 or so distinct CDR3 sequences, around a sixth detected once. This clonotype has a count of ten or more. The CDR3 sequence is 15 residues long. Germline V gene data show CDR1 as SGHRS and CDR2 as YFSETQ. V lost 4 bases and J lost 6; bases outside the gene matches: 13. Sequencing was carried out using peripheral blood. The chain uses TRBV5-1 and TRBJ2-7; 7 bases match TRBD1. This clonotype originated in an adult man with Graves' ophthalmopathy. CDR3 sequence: CASSPSPTGSGEQYF. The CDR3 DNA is TGCGCCAGCAGCCCCAGTCCGACAGGGTCCGGCGAGCAGTACTTC.